This TCR beta chain was documented in a study of Tregs in tolerant kidney transplant recipients. Study-level results: Nucleotide sequences could not be compared across some patients' samples due to primer changes. This study did not directly address biological reproducibility.

Concerning this clone: The antigen is unknown.

Germline loops: CDR1 SQVTM, CDR2 ANQGSEA. The CDR3 covers 14 residues. J lost 8 bases, V lost 6 bases, and 14 bases had no gene match. Assay: immunoSEQ multiplex PCR; the TCRdb copy retains only in-frame clones and omits some. The sample consists of some 47,000 clones, 89% of them appearing once. Related graft donors supplied nonmyeloablative bone marrow transplants, and mixed chimerism was transient. Thawed PBMCs were FACS-sorted into unstimulated CD4+CD25+CD127- regulatory T cells, CD4+CD25- non-regulatory cells, CD4 and CD8 cells. The receptor was derived from a human patient who received a combined kidney and bone marrow transplant. Some T cells could come from the graft donor. J is TRBJ2-3 and V is TRBV29-1; TRBD2 agrees at 7 bases. The specimen comprised CD8+ T cells from blood (PBMCs), sampled 12 months after the transplant. The CDR3 DNA is TGCAGCGTCAATCTAGCGGAGTCCCCCGGTACGCAGTATTTT. It yields the protein CSVNLAESPGTQYF.